This T cell receptor (beta chain) was identified in a study of T cell responses to AZD1222 COVID-19 vaccine. Study results and limitations: Reports say nearly half of spike-specific TCRs go after unmutated variant regions. Females made up more of the donors, who were largely white British, and clonal diversity may have come out too low. Spike-specific TCR breadth and depth rose after two AZD1222 doses.

Details on this clone: What it binds is unknown.

V was cut by 3 bases and J by 5 bases, with 19 bases left in between. The CDR3 covers 16 residues. CDR1 KGHSH and CDR2 LQKENI come from the germline V gene. Libraries were prepared by immunoSEQ multiplex PCR; TCRdb keeps only in-frame clonotypes and omits some of them. The sample has more than 110,000 clones, 90% seen once. The V gene is TRBV18, the J gene TRBJ1-1, with D unresolved. The clonotype was recovered from an adult in good health. The source was peripheral blood, collected on day 0 of AZD1222 vaccination. DNA for the CDR3: TGTGCCAGCTCACCTTTCTTAGACGGGCGAGGAACTGAAGCTTTCTTT. Translating gives CASSPFLDGRGTEAFF.